Listed here are 14 T cell receptor beta chains from one sample, sequenced in a study of T cell responses to AZD1222 COVID-19 vaccine (dated by TCRdb to the early 2020s). The library was produced with the immunoSEQ multiplex PCR assay. Here the immuneACCESS table is served through TCRdb, limited to in-frame sequences with V and J called. Missing clones are a known gap in these copies; in checked studies unresolved V genes cover under half, and the rest lacks a known reason. The sample table contains 100,000 to 150,000 clones; only one count was recorded for approximately 90% of them. Around 10% of the sample comes from the top ten. The time point label for this specimen denotes: baseline before first vaccination. The treatment or condition label of this sample denotes: meningococcal conjugate vaccine given as trial control. The specimen comprised peripheral blood, sampled on day 0 of MenACWY control vaccination. All receptors derive from an adult in good health.

This clone was seen only once. The chain combines TRBV13 with TRBJ2-7, with 7 positions matching TRBD1. V shed 1 base, J shed 3 bases, and the junction held 6 bases outside the gene matches. Germline V lookup: CDR1 PRHDT, CDR2 FYEKMQ (reference sequence). CDR3 length: 15 amino acids. CDR3 sequence reads: CASSLEGDRVYEQYF. The CDR3, as DNA: TGTGCCAGCAGCTTAGAAGGCGACAGGGTCTACGAGCAGTACTTC.

CDR3 DNA: TGTGCCAGCAGCTCGGAGGAGGGCACCATGTCGGGGGAGCTGTTTTTT. Translated, it gives CASSSEEGTMSGELFF. The V call is TRBV7-3, the J call TRBJ2-2; possible D gene TRBD2, 6 bases. Trimming removed 4 bases from V and 8 bases from J, with 20 bases in between. Germline V gene sequence: CDR1 SGHTA, CDR2 FQGTGA. The CDR3 has 16 amino acids.

The CDR3 nucleotides are TGTGCCAGCAGTTTGGGCGGGATACTACTATACGAGCAGTTCTTC. Its protein is CASSLGGILLYEQFF. The gene calls are TRBV27 and TRBJ2-1; maybe TRBD2 (6 bases). Germline CDR1 and CDR2: MNHEY and SMNVEV (reference sequence). The CDR3 has 15 residues. The V and J ends lost 3 bases and 10 bases respectively, with 19 bases between them.

This chain uses TRBV12-3 or TRBV12-4 with TRBJ1-1; unclear D gene. The V and J ends lost 2 bases and 1 base respectively, with 5 bases between them. The CDR3 is 13 amino acids. The CDR3 sequence is CASSLMKNTEAFF. The CDR3 DNA is TGTGCCAGCAGTTTAATGAAGAACACTGAAGCTTTCTTT.

This clone was counted a few times. One base away lies a much larger clone, so this may be a sequencing read error. This sample includes further DNA sequences coding for the same CDR3. The J gene is TRBJ1-2, the V gene TRBV5-6; no definite D call. Germline loops: CDR1 SGHDT, CDR2 YYEEEE. The CDR3 sequence is 13 residues long. The V end was cut by 0 bases, the J end by 2 bases, with 5 bases between. As DNA, the CDR3 is TGTGCCAGCAGCTTGGACGGAAACTATGGCTACACCTTC. Its translation: CASSLDGNYGYTF.

In this sample, this clone turned up a few times. The chain links TRBV11-3 to TRBJ2-7; TRBD2 matches 11 bases. CDR3 size: 15 residues. The germline V gene has CDR1 SGHNT and CDR2 YENEEA. After removal of 1 base from V and 6 bases from J, the junction contained 5 bases not matched to a gene. CDR3 amino acids: CASSLGGTSGFEQYF. For the CDR3, the DNA is TGTGCCAGCAGCTTAGGTGGGACTAGCGGCTTCGAGCAGTACTTC.

The genes are TRBV27 and TRBJ1-5, with D possibly being TRBD1 (5 bases). Trimming took off 3 bases at V and 3 bases at J, with 9 bases between the two ends. CDR1 and CDR2 from the germline V gene are MNHEY and SMNVEV (reference sequence). This CDR3 region has 14 residues. The CDR3 region is CASSLTAYNQPQHF. DNA of the CDR3: TGTGCCAGCAGTTTGACAGCGTACAATCAGCCCCAGCATTTT.

CDR3 in amino acids: CASSSFGTFNTEAFF. DNA for the CDR3: TGTGCCAGCAGCTCTTTCGGGACATTTAACACTGAAGCTTTCTTT. The J gene is TRBJ1-1, the V gene TRBV6-2 or TRBV6-3, with D maybe TRBD1 (6 bases). V lost 6 bases and J lost 2, with 16 bases in between. The germline CDR1 and CDR2 sequences are MNHEY and SVGEGT. The CDR3 loop spans 15 amino acids.

The V and J genes are TRBV19 and TRBJ1-1, with 10 bases matching TRBD1. This CDR3 is 16 amino acids long. J lost 7 bases, V lost 5 bases, and 13 bases had no gene match. Germline V gene data show CDR1 as LNHDA and CDR2 as SQIVND (reference sequence). This CDR3 reads CASSFGDRGRGIEAFF. In DNA form, the CDR3 reads TGTGCCAGTAGTTTCGGAGACAGGGGGCGTGGGATTGAAGCTTTCTTT.

V and J are TRBV9 and TRBJ1-3; D possibly corresponds to TRBD1 (5 bases). The germline V gene encodes CDR1 SGDLS and CDR2 YYNGEE. This CDR3 is 13 amino acids long. V was trimmed by 3 bases and J by 2 bases, leaving 6 bases between them. The CDR3 reads CASSGGPGNTIYF. CDR3 DNA sequence: TGTGCCAGCAGCGGGGGCCCTGGAAACACCATATATTTT.

The chain recombines TRBV5-1 with TRBJ1-2; a weak D match, TRBD1 (5 bases). Trimming left V 3 bases short and J 2 bases short, with 8 bases between. From germline, CDR1 is SGHRS and CDR2 YFSETQ. The CDR3 contains 13 residues. The CDR3 DNA is TGCGCCAGCAGCTACGACAGAAACTATGGCTACACCTTC. Translating it yields CASSYDRNYGYTF.

V usage is TRBV21-1 and J usage is TRBJ2-7; the table's TRBD2 call for D was not verified on the DNA. TRBV21-1 is deemed a pseudogene. The CDR3 spans 12 residues. The CDR3 here is CASGRKGYEQYF. The CDR3 DNA is TGTGCCAGCGGGAGGAAAGGCTACGAGCAGTACTTC.

This rearrangement joins TRBV15 to TRBJ1-2; the D is unclear. V was pared by 0 bases and J by 4 bases, with 9 bases between. The CDR3 extends over 14 amino acids. Germline V CDR1 and CDR2: LNHNV, YYDKDF (reference sequence). The CDR3 nucleotides read TGTGCCACCAGCAGAGATGAGGGAGTCTATGGCTACACCTTC. This gives the protein CATSRDEGVYGYTF.

The rearrangement joins TRBV30 to TRBJ1-2; D may be TRBD1 (6 bases). Looked up from germline, CDR1 is GTSNPN and CDR2 is SVGIG (reference sequence). V shed 3 bases and J shed 7 bases, with 15 bases lying between them. The CDR3 totals 13 residues. The CDR3 reads CAWRFRDIGGYTF. The CDR3 DNA reads as TGTGCCTGGAGATTCCGGGACATAGGTGGCTACACCTTC. Full variable domain (remainder filled in from reference TRBV30 and TRBJ1-2): SQTIHQWPATLVQPVGSPLSLECTVEGTSNPNLYWYRQAAGRGLQLLFYSVGIGQISSEVPQNLSASRPQDRQFILSSKKLLLSDSGFYLCAWRFRDIGGYTFGSGTRLTVV.